This T cell receptor beta chain was documented in a study of blood T cell repertoires in COVID-19. Study summary: Material from acute and convalescent COVID-19 was sourced from the United States, Italy and Spain. Sample material is recorded as cDNA or gDNA derived from T cells, B-cell-depleted T cells, or PBMCs.

Germline V gives CDR1 LNHDA, CDR2 SQIVND (reference sequence). The CDR3 contains 14 residues. V trimming: 7 bases; J trimming: 4 bases; junction bases outside the gene matches: 7. In the authors' methods: Estimated nucleated cell counts came from reference gene primer amplification. Profiled with immunoSEQ multiplex PCR; TCRdb holds only in-frame clones, not every one. V, J and clone size reflect that table, while D and trimming were determined from the DNA. The table has about 43,000 clones, about nine tenths seen once; the top ten hold about 9.1%. The sequence was collected from an elderly woman with active COVID-19. This chain links TRBV19 with TRBJ2-1; 7 bases match TRBD2. Sequencing was performed on peripheral blood. As DNA, the CDR3 is TGTGCCAGTAATTCGCGGGGGAGTTACAATGAGCAGTTCTTC. Translation: CASNSRGSYNEQFF.